The table lists the clone carrying this T cell receptor (beta chain) with many counts. Its antigen remains unknown. The data derive from a study of T cells in Graves' hyperthyroidism and ophthalmopathy. Findings of the study overall: Most thyroid clonotypes with frequency above 0.001 were detected in blood.

Trimming shortened V by 7 bases and J by 1 base, and 11 bases separated the two germline ends. The CDR3 is made up of 14 amino acids. The germline CDR1 and CDR2 sequences are SNHLY and FYNNEI. Researchers amplified the TCR beta CDR3 regions from RNA transcripts. A set of HTBI primers served as the primers for a first-round RT-PCR of the TCR CDR3. TCRdb ran MiXCR on the multiplex PCR reads and lists one entry per CDR3 protein. The repertoire includes 90,000 to 120,000 distinct CDR3 sequences, about 15% of them detected once, and about 45% sits in the top ten. This clonotype originated in a woman aged 45-59 years with Graves' hyperthyroidism. This sequence joins TRBV2 and TRBJ1-5; D is uncertain. The sequenced sample consisted of blood. The CDR3 is CASTILGSNQPQHF. CDR3 nucleotide sequence: TGTGCCAGCACCATACTCGGAAGCAATCAGCCCCAGCATTTT.